The 20 T cell receptor beta chains given below trace back to one sample, sequenced in a study of T cells after yellow fever vaccination. TCRdb called the 5' RACE reads again in MiXCR, with one record for every CDR3 protein. The data contain approximately 450,000 distinct CDR3 sequences, over 15% of them singletons. The sequencing here drew on PBMCs, taken before the yellow fever booster vaccination. Receptors were obtained from a man younger than 35 who received the YFV17D yellow fever vaccine.

The genes are TRBV7-2 and TRBJ1-3; D gene unclear. CDR1 is SGHTA, CDR2 FQGNSA, per germline. Trimming took 1 base from V and 0 from J, leaving 10 bases between them. The CDR3 totals 16 residues. In DNA, the CDR3 is TGTGCCAGCAGCTTAGTGCCGTCTCCCTCTGGAAACACCATATATTTT. Its translation: CASSLVPSPSGNTIYF.

The chain joins TRBV29-1 to TRBJ2-3, with a possible D match to TRBD2 (5 bases). Germline V lookup: CDR1 SQVTM, CDR2 ANQGSEA. Trimming left V 0 bases short and J 2 bases short, with 15 bases between. This CDR3 spans 16 amino acids. As DNA, the CDR3 is TGCAGCGTTGAAGATCTCCTAGCCTGGTCCACAGATACGCAGTATTTT. Translation gives CSVEDLLAWSTDTQYF.

The chain joins TRBV7-3 to TRBJ2-7; D possibly corresponds to TRBD1 (6 bases). Trimming took off 5 bases at V and 2 bases at J, with 13 bases between the two ends. The germline CDR1 and CDR2 sequences are SGHTA and FQGTGA. CDR3 length: 14 residues. The CDR3 DNA sequence: TGTGCCAGCAGCGCTACAGGGATCACCTACGAGCAGTACTTC. Protein: CASSATGITYEQYF.

In this sample, this clonotype turned up a few times. V and J are TRBV20-1 and TRBJ2-7; D is ambiguous. Germline CDR1 reads DFQATT; CDR2 reads SNEGSKA (reference sequence). The V end was cut by 2 bases, the J end by 2 bases, with 13 bases between. The CDR3 has 14 amino acids. CDR3 coding DNA: TGCAGTGCTAGAACCGCCCGGCCGCCCTACGAGCAGTACTTC. Its translation is CSARTARPPYEQYF.

This clonotype was seen a few times. This chain connects TRBV20-1 to TRBJ2-1; D unclear. The CDR3 has 16 amino acids. V lost 1 base, J lost 0 bases, and 13 bases lay in between. CDR1 DFQATT and CDR2 SNEGSKA come from the germline V gene (reference sequence). CDR3 sequence reads: CSARVSLLSSYNEQFF. The CDR3 DNA is TGCAGTGCTAGAGTCTCACTACTCAGCTCCTACAATGAGCAGTTCTTC.

This clonotype was recorded once. This sequence joins TRBV12-3 or TRBV12-4 and TRBJ2-1; TRBD1 is a possible D gene (6 bases). The CDR3 is 14 amino acids. The germline V and J ends were trimmed by 5 bases and 10 bases, with 18 bases remaining between them. This CDR3 is CASSDAQGLREQFF. The DNA of the CDR3 is TGTGCCAGCAGTGATGCTCAGGGGTTGAGGGAGCAGTTCTTC.

This sequence joins TRBV4-3 and TRBJ2-3; 7 nucleotides align to TRBD2. This CDR3 is built from 18 residues. CDR1 and CDR2 from the germline V gene are LGHNA and YSLEER. The ends lost 0 bases at V and 0 bases at J; junction bases unmatched: 9. This chain's CDR3 is CASSQERGGGASTDTQYF. The DNA for the CDR3 is TGCGCCAGCAGCCAAGAACGAGGCGGGGGAGCTAGCACAGATACGCAGTATTTT.

This clonotype was seen repeatedly, ten times or more. V usage is TRBV7-3 and J usage is TRBJ2-3; 12 nucleotides agree with TRBD2. The CDR3 consists of 15 residues. Germline loops: CDR1 SGHTA, CDR2 FQGTGA. The V segment lost 5 bases and the J segment 4 bases; nucleotides outside the gene matches: 4. The CDR3 sequence is CASSPRLAGADTQYF. CDR3 nucleotide sequence: TGTGCCAGCAGCCCGAGACTAGCGGGGGCAGATACGCAGTATTTT. The entire variable domain, with the rest obtained from reference TRBV7-3 and TRBJ2-3, is as follows: GAGVSQTPSNKVTEKGKYVELRCDPISGHTALYWYRQSLGQGPEFLIYFQGTGAADDSGLPNDRFFAVRPEGSVSTLKIQRTERGDSAVYLCASSPRLAGADTQYFGPGTRLTVL.

The chain combines TRBV9 with TRBJ2-2; D is possibly TRBD2 (6 bases). The germline V gene has CDR1 SGDLS and CDR2 YYNGEE. Trimming took 0 bases from V and 4 from J, leaving 10 bases between them. This CDR3 has 15 amino acids. CDR3 nucleotide sequence: TGTGCCAGCAGCGTAGTAGGAGGGCCCACCGGGGAGCTGTTTTTT. Its translation is CASSVVGGPTGELFF.

This rearrangement joins TRBV10-2 to TRBJ1-1, with 10 bases lining up with TRBD1. The CDR3 totals 13 residues. The J segment lost 10 bases and the V segment lost 4 bases, leaving 6 bases of the junction unmatched. Germline V lookup: CDR1 WSHSY, CDR2 SAAADI. DNA of the CDR3: TGCGCCAGCAGTGGGGGGACAGGGGAAACAGCTTTCTTT. The encoded protein is CASSGGTGETAFF.

This clonotype showed up many times. The chain joins TRBV7-2 to TRBJ2-1; 7 bases line up with TRBD2. The V gene end was trimmed by 0 bases and the J gene end by 9 bases; junction bases not matched to a gene: 8. Looked up from germline, CDR1 is SGHTA and CDR2 is FQGNSA. CDR3 length: 15 amino acids. The CDR3 is CASSLAGREGIEQFF. DNA for the CDR3: TGTGCCAGCAGCTTAGCCGGCAGGGAGGGTATTGAGCAGTTCTTC.

This clonotype appeared a few times. This chain uses TRBV14 with TRBJ1-3; D is unresolved. V lost 2 bases and J lost 4, with 12 bases in between. The germline V gene encodes CDR1 SGHDN and CDR2 FVKESK. CDR3 length: 15 residues. CDR3 nucleotide sequence: TGTGCCAGCAGCCAACAACCATCCTGGGGAAACACCATATATTTT. It translates to CASSQQPSWGNTIYF.

The chain is built from TRBV20-1 and TRBJ2-1, with a tentative D call TRBD1 (5 bases). This CDR3 is built from 12 residues. Trimming removed 3 bases from V and 5 bases from J, with 8 bases in between. Germline loops: CDR1 DFQATT, CDR2 SNEGSKA (reference sequence). The CDR3 DNA reads as TGCAGTGCTAGGCAGGGCAACAATGAGCAGTTCTTC. Its protein product is CSARQGNNEQFF.

This clonotype came up a few times. The chain uses TRBV12-3 or TRBV12-4 and TRBJ2-1; no clear D. Deletions cut 6 bases from V and 4 bases from J, with 13 bases between. The length of the CDR3 is 14 residues. CDR3 protein: CASSPRTQYNEQFF. The CDR3 DNA follows: TGTGCCAGCAGCCCCAGAACCCAATACAATGAGCAGTTCTTC.

This clonotype was recorded a few times. V gene TRBV6-6 combines with J gene TRBJ1-2, with D unclear. The germline gives CDR1 MNHNY, CDR2 SVGAGI (reference sequence). The CDR3 sequence is 14 residues long. Trimming shortened V by 0 bases and J by 5 bases, and 10 bases separated the two germline ends. Written as DNA, the CDR3 is TGTGCCAGCAGTTACTCGTACAGTTGGTATGGCTACACCTTC. Its translation: CASSYSYSWYGYTF.

This clonotype was recorded many times. This rearrangement joins TRBV20-1 to TRBJ2-7, with 8 positions matching TRBD2. The CDR3 consists of 16 residues. Germline CDR1 is DFQATT and CDR2 is SNEGSKA (reference sequence). Losses at the gene ends were 6 bases for V and 5 bases for J; bases not matched to a gene: 18. This CDR3 is CSAPTLGTSLAHEQYF. The CDR3 DNA reads TGCAGTGCGCCCACCCTAGGGACTAGTCTTGCCCACGAGCAGTACTTC.

Here the CDR3 reads CSGANRYSDNQPQHF. The CDR3 DNA follows: TGCAGCGGGGCGAACAGGTATTCGGACAATCAGCCCCAGCATTTT. The chain employs TRBV20-1 and TRBJ1-5, with TRBD1 as a possible D gene (5 bases). Germline V lookup: CDR1 DFQATT, CDR2 SNEGSKA (reference sequence). The CDR3 covers 15 residues.

This clonotype showed up just a few times. The chain links TRBV4-3 to TRBJ2-1; TRBD2 agrees at 13 bases. This CDR3 region has 17 residues. Germline V gene lookup returns CDR1 LGHNA and CDR2 YSLEER. V shed 4 bases, J shed 5 bases, and the junction held 8 bases outside the gene matches. CDR3 bases: TGCGCCAGCAGCCCCAAATCCGGGACTAGCGGGGACAATGAGCAGTTCTTC. Protein: CASSPKSGTSGDNEQFF.

The chain combines TRBV7-8 with TRBJ1-1, with TRBD1 as a possible D gene (6 bases). The germline V gene encodes CDR1 SGHVS and CDR2 FQNEAQ. The ends were cut back, 3 bases at V and 4 bases at J, with 15 bases in the middle. The CDR3 loop spans 15 amino acids. The CDR3, as DNA: TGTGCCAGCAGCTTGAGTGGGGGCGAGTTCACTGAAGCTTTCTTT. It codes for CASSLSGGEFTEAFF.

This clonotype has just a few counts. V and J are TRBV7-2 and TRBJ1-1; 7 nucleotides agree with TRBD1. The CDR3 sequence is 15 residues long. Germline CDR1 and CDR2: SGHTA and FQGNSA. Unmatched junction bases numbered 7, after V lost 5 bases and J lost 1 base. The CDR3 here is CASSGQAVSNTEAFF. The DNA for the CDR3 is TGTGCCAGCAGCGGACAGGCAGTTTCGAACACTGAAGCTTTCTTT.